This TCR beta chain was sequenced during a study of OX40 agonist ivuxolimab in advanced cancers. Whole-study context: The dose-escalation group included hepatocellular carcinoma, melanoma, renal cell carcinoma and head and neck cancer. Study-level results: Researchers report that CD8+ T cells had, on average, more expanded clones than CD4+.

The germline V gene encodes CDR1 MNHEY and CDR2 SVGAGI. This CDR3 has 14 residues. V was trimmed by 4 bases and J by 2 bases, leaving 10 bases between them. TCRdb's table, derived via immunoSEQ multiplex PCR, lists solely in-frame clones and lacks some. This table holds 42,000 or so clones, 70% to 90% found once. A history of autoimmune disease or systemic immunosuppression excluded patients. As to this clone: Its antigen is currently unknown.

The V gene is TRBV6-5, the J gene TRBJ2-3; a weak D match, TRBD2 (6 bases). This material consisted of CD4+ or CD8+ T cells sorted from blood, taken in a trial of the OX40 agonist ivuxolimab. The TCR originated in an adult with an advanced solid tumor such as melanoma, head and neck, liver or kidney cancer. For the CDR3, the DNA is TGTGCCAGCAGTTCCGGGACTTTCACAGATACGCAGTATTTT. It translates to CASSSGTFTDTQYF.